A single sample is the source of the 2 T cell receptor beta chains below, sequenced in a study of T cell responses to AZD1222 COVID-19 vaccine. Measured with immunoSEQ multiplex PCR; TCRdb has only the in-frame clones, and not every one. In the table there are 100,000 or so clones, 70% to 90% of which are singletons. The input for sequencing was peripheral blood, taken on day 0 of AZD1222 vaccination. The receptors here all came from an adult in good health.

The chain combines TRBV3-1 (or the pseudogene TRBV3-2) with TRBJ1-2, with TRBD1 matching over 8 bases. This CDR3 is 14 amino acids long. In germline, CDR1 is LGHDT, CDR2 YNNKEL (reference sequence). V lost 6 bases and J lost 4; bases outside the gene matches: 7. CDR3 sequence (DNA): TGTGCCAGCAGGCGACAGGGGTTAGGCTATGGCTACACCTTC. It specifies CASRRQGLGYGYTF.

This clone was detected once. The gene calls are TRBV28 and TRBJ2-3; 9 nucleotides align to TRBD2. CDR3 length: 17 residues. The J segment lost 1 base and the V segment lost 0 bases, leaving 5 bases of the junction unmatched. In germline, CDR1 is MDHEN, CDR2 SYDVKM. The CDR3 DNA follows: TGTGCCAGCAGTTTATGGGTAGCGGGAGCTGGCACAGATACGCAGTATTTT. This encodes CASSLWVAGAGTDTQYF.